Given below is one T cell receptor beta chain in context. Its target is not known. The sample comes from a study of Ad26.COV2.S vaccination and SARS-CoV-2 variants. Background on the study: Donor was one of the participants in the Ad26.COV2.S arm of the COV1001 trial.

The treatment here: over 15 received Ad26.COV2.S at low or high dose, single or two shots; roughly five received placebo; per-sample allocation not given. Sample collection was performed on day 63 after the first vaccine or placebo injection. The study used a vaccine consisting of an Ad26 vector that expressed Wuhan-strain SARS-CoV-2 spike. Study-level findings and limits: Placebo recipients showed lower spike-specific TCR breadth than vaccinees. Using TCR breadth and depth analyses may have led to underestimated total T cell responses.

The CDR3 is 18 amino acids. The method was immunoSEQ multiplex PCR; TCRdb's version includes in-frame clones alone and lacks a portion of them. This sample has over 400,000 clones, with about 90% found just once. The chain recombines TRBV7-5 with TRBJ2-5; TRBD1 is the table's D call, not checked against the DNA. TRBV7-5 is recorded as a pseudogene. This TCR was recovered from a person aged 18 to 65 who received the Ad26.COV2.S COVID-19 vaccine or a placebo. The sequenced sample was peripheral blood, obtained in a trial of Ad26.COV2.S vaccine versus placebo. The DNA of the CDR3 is TGTGCCAGAAGCCCTAGAAGACCCCGGGGTCAGGGGGATGAGACCCAGTACTTC. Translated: CARSPRRPRGQGDETQYF.